The source of this T cell receptor (beta chain) is a study of blood T cells in healthy people across ages. The study, taken as a whole, reports: Diversity figures derived from one million T cells were judged to underestimate the true value. Without sorted subsets, naive and antigen-experienced compartments could not be conclusively compared. The donors' CMV status was not determined, possibly confounding changes in expanded clonotypes. There were more naive CD4+ cells and higher diversity in long-lived donors than in aged donors.

PCR was performed a second time for roughly 7 to 11 cycles using a sample-barcoded 5' primer and a J-beta primer mix. TCRdb analysed the 5' RACE reads with MiXCR anew, one entry per CDR3 protein. This table has roughly 1.4 million distinct CDR3 sequences, 55% to 75% appearing once. This CDR3 region has 13 residues. V shed 8 bases and J shed 7 bases, with 15 bases lying between them. In germline, CDR1 is ENHRY, CDR2 SYGVKD. Remarks on this clonotype: The antigen remains unidentified.

The chain employs TRBV10-3 and TRBJ2-1; D unclear. This TCR was sampled from a man between 18 and 35 years old in good health. The sample comprised blood. CDR3 protein: CAIGGQVGNEQFF. CDR3 in DNA: TGTGCCATCGGTGGCCAGGTCGGTAATGAGCAGTTCTTC.